These 27 T cell receptor beta chains were sequenced from one sample in a study of shared clonotypes between healthy human individuals. Sequenced by immunoSEQ multiplex PCR; TCRdb stores in-frame clones only, minus some. This sample has about 1.5 million clones, with 95% to 99% found just once. The sample taken for sequencing was naive CD4+ T cells sorted from blood. Subset meaning: CD45RA+ positively selected. These receptor sequences come from a man younger than 45 in good health.

The chain joins TRBV7-2 to TRBJ2-1; D uncertain. CDR3 length: 11 residues. Trimming removed 1 base at V and 9 bases at J, with 4 bases between. Germline V gene lookup returns CDR1 SGHTA and CDR2 FQGNSA. CDR3 bases: TGTGCCAGCAGCTTAGTTCGTGAGCAGTTCTTC. Translating it yields CASSLVREQFF.

The CDR3 here is CASSRINQPQHF. DNA for the CDR3: TGTGCCAGCTCACGGATCAATCAGCCCCAGCATTTT. This chain uses TRBV2 with TRBJ1-5, with D unclear. This CDR3 spans 12 amino acids. V was clipped by 8 bases and J by 3 bases, with 8 bases between them. Germline V gene data show CDR1 as SNHLY and CDR2 as FYNNEI.

V and J are TRBV7-9 and TRBJ1-4; no definite D call. The V gene's germline CDR1 is SEHNR and CDR2 FQNEAQ (reference sequence). Trimming took off 1 base at V and 0 bases at J, with 6 bases between the two ends. The CDR3 consists of 15 residues. DNA for the CDR3: TGTGCCAGCAGCTTAGAGAGGGCAACTAATGAAAAACTGTTTTTT. It yields the protein CASSLERATNEKLFF.

The CDR3 region is CASSEAGRSTYEQYF. The CDR3, as DNA: TGTGCCAGCAGTGAAGCGGGTAGGTCTACCTACGAGCAGTACTTC. This chain uses TRBV6-1 with TRBJ2-7; unclear D gene. Germline V CDR1 and CDR2: MNHNS, SASEGT. The CDR3 covers 15 residues. Trimming took 0 bases from V and 2 from J, leaving 11 bases between them.

This sequence joins TRBV5-8 and TRBJ2-5; D is possibly TRBD2 (7 bases). Germline CDR1 reads SGHTS; CDR2 reads YDEGEE. Trimming shortened V by 6 bases and J by 5 bases, and 23 bases separated the two germline ends. The CDR3 is 16 residues long. CDR3 sequence: CASTWGARGGLETQYF. The CDR3 DNA sequence: TGTGCCAGCACCTGGGGCGCAAGGGGGGGTCTGGAGACCCAGTACTTC.

The chain carries TRBV18 and TRBJ1-1, with TRBD1 matching over 10 bases. Trimming at V came to 5 bases and at J to 0 bases, leaving 6 bases not matched to a gene. The germline V gene encodes CDR1 KGHSH and CDR2 LQKENI. The CDR3 has 16 residues. The CDR3 sequence: CASSSGTGDLNTEAFF. In DNA, the CDR3 is TGTGCCAGCTCATCCGGGACAGGGGACTTGAACACTGAAGCTTTCTTT.

The V call is TRBV11-3, the J call TRBJ1-3, with D possibly TRBD1 on 6 matching bases. The CDR3 sequence is 15 residues long. The V end was cut by 1 base, the J end by 3 bases, with 10 bases between. Germline CDR1 SGHNT, CDR2 YENEEA. The CDR3 region is CASSLGGTLGNTIYF. CDR3 bases: TGTGCCAGCAGCTTAGGCGGGACACTTGGAAACACCATATATTTT.

Points on this clone: The same CDR3 arises from other DNA sequences in this sample as well. The V call is TRBV6-5, the J call TRBJ1-1, with D possibly being TRBD1 (5 bases). This CDR3 region has 14 residues. Trimming pared 2 bases from V and 0 bases from J, leaving 7 bases between. Germline CDR1 is MNHEY and CDR2 is SVGAGI. In DNA form, the CDR3 reads TGTGCCAGCAGTTACGGGACGGTGAACACTGAAGCTTTCTTT. Amino acid sequence: CASSYGTVNTEAFF.

V gene TRBV7-2 combines with J gene TRBJ2-3, with 8 positions matching TRBD2. Trimming at V came to 1 base and at J to 2 bases, leaving 8 bases not matched to a gene. Germline values: CDR1 SGHTA, CDR2 FQGNSA. The CDR3 extends over 17 amino acids. The chain's CDR3 is CASSLDIGRASTDTQYF. CDR3 sequence (DNA): TGTGCCAGCAGCTTAGATATCGGGAGGGCTTCCACAGATACGCAGTATTTT.

The chain joins TRBV5-4 to TRBJ1-4; D may be TRBD1 (6 bases). The germline V and J ends were trimmed by 4 bases and 8 bases, with 18 bases remaining between them. There are 15 residues in the CDR3. CDR1 is SGHNT, CDR2 YYREEE, per germline (reference sequence). The CDR3 region is CASSPSGVTGEKLFF. Here the CDR3 DNA reads TGTGCCAGCAGCCCCTCAGGGGTTACGGGAGAAAAACTGTTTTTT.

V usage is TRBV14 and J usage is TRBJ1-2; the match to TRBD1 covers 7 bases. V was pared by 0 bases and J by 8 bases, with 9 bases of the junction left unmatched. Germline loops: CDR1 SGHDN, CDR2 FVKESK. The CDR3 runs 15 residues. The CDR3 DNA is TGTGCCAGCAGCCAAGATAATTTAGGGGGCTGGGGCTACACCTTC. Protein product: CASSQDNLGGWGYTF. The full variable domain, with the rest looked up from reference TRBV14 and TRBJ1-2, is EAGVTQFPSHSVIEKGQTVTLRCDPISGHDNLYWYRRVMGKEIKFLLHFVKESKQDESGMPNNRFLAERTGGTYSTLKVQPAELEDSGVYFCASSQDNLGGWGYTFGSGTRLTVV.

The chain joins TRBV7-9 to TRBJ1-2; 7 positions agree with TRBD1. V trimming: 5 bases; J trimming: 8 bases; junction bases outside the gene matches: 5. This CDR3 has 12 residues. From germline, CDR1 is SEHNR and CDR2 FQNEAQ (reference sequence). CDR3 bases: TGTGCCAGCAGCCCGGGACAGCGCGGCTACACCTTC. This encodes CASSPGQRGYTF.

V is TRBV10-3 and J is TRBJ1-1; 9 bases are shared with TRBD1. The CDR3 has 14 amino acids. Trimming cost V 7 bases and J 10 bases; bases outside gene matches: 13. Germline-derived CDR1 and CDR2 are ENHRY and SYGVKD. The CDR3 region is CAIKDRGHSNGAFF. For the CDR3, the DNA is TGTGCCATCAAGGACAGGGGACATTCAAACGGAGCTTTCTTT.

In its sample, this clone was seen once. The chain carries TRBV19 and TRBJ1-1; no firm D call. From germline, CDR1 is LNHDA and CDR2 SQIVND (reference sequence). Trimming pared 5 bases from V and 4 bases from J, leaving 20 bases between. The CDR3 has 16 amino acids. The CDR3 nucleotides read TGTGCCAGTAGTTTACTATTGAAAAACGTTGGCACTGAAGCTTTCTTT. Protein sequence: CASSLLLKNVGTEAFF.

The chain recombines TRBV18 with TRBJ1-3; D not resolved. The V gene's germline CDR1 is KGHSH and CDR2 LQKENI. CDR3 length: 16 residues. The V gene lost 5 bases and the J gene lost 2 bases, with 16 bases spanning the gap. The DNA for the CDR3 is TGTGCCAGCTCAACCCTGGACGGAATCCCTGGAAACACCATATATTTT. Protein product: CASSTLDGIPGNTIYF. The variable domain in full, with the rest retrieved from reference TRBV18 and TRBJ1-3, is NAGVMQNPRHLVRRRGQEARLRCSPMKGHSHVYWYRQLPEEGLKFMVYLQKENIIDESGMPKERFSAEFPKEGPSILRIQQVVRGDSAAYFCASSTLDGIPGNTIYFGEGSWLTVV.

The chain joins TRBV7-9 to TRBJ2-1; 8 nucleotides align to TRBD1. This CDR3 is built from 17 residues. The germline V gene encodes CDR1 SEHNR and CDR2 FQNEAQ (reference sequence). V lost 3 bases and J lost 10; bases outside the gene matches: 17. CDR3 in DNA: TGTGCCAGCAGCTTCCTTGCGATCATGACAGGGGAACGGGAGCAGTTCTTC. It encodes CASSFLAIMTGEREQFF.

This chain links TRBV7-6 with TRBJ2-1; D uncertain. This CDR3 spans 14 amino acids. CDR1 and CDR2 from the germline V gene are SGHVS and FNYEAQ. Deletions cut 4 bases from V and 7 bases from J, with 14 bases between. The CDR3 here is CASSSWTAPNEQFF. In DNA, the CDR3 is TGTGCCAGCAGCTCTTGGACCGCGCCAAATGAGCAGTTCTTC.

J is TRBJ1-6 and V is TRBV19; D is unresolved. The CDR3 has 17 amino acids. V gave up 7 bases and J gave up 0 bases, with 16 bases separating them. Looked up from germline, CDR1 is LNHDA and CDR2 is SQIVND (reference sequence). CDR3 sequence: CASTLGKRISYNSPLHF. In DNA form, the CDR3 reads TGTGCCAGTACCCTAGGGAAGAGGATCTCCTATAATTCACCCCTCCACTTT.

This chain joins TRBV16 and TRBJ1-5, with TRBD1 identical over 9 bases. The CDR3 runs to 16 residues. V lost 6 bases and J lost 1; bases outside the gene matches: 7. The germline CDR1 and CDR2 sequences are KGHSY and FQNENV. This CDR3 is CASSPKQGASNQPQHF. The CDR3 DNA follows: TGTGCCAGCAGTCCTAAACAGGGGGCGAGCAATCAGCCCCAGCATTTT.

This sequence joins TRBV11-2 and TRBJ2-3, with 9 bases that match TRBD2. Germline V CDR1 and CDR2: SGHAT, FQNNGV. The trim removed 2 bases at V and 4 bases at J, leaving 16 bases unmatched. The CDR3 contains 19 residues. CDR3 in amino acids: CASSLSSRVAGAKADTQYF. The CDR3 DNA reads TGTGCCAGCAGCTTAAGTAGTAGGGTAGCGGGAGCCAAGGCAGATACGCAGTATTTT.

This clone was counted a few times. J is TRBJ1-1 and V is TRBV5-1; perhaps TRBD1 as D (5 bases). With 3 bases removed from V and 1 base from J, the gap between germline ends came to 7 bases. Germline loops: CDR1 SGHRS, CDR2 YFSETQ. This CDR3 has 13 residues. The CDR3 nucleotides are TGCGCCAGCAGCTCGACAGAGAACACTGAAGCTTTCTTT. It yields the protein CASSSTENTEAFF.

The chain recombines TRBV18 with TRBJ2-4; D is possibly TRBD1 or TRBD2 (5 bases each). Trimming shortened V by 3 bases and J by 1 base, and 13 bases separated the two germline ends. CDR1 is KGHSH, CDR2 LQKENI, per germline. The CDR3 runs to 16 residues. CDR3 sequence: CASSPYNRDAKNIQYF. The CDR3 nucleotides read TGTGCCAGCTCACCGTACAATAGGGACGCCAAAAACATTCAGTACTTC.

For this clone: The sample contains more than one DNA sequence encoding this CDR3. The rearrangement links TRBV28 to TRBJ1-5; D not resolved. The germline V gene has CDR1 MDHEN and CDR2 SYDVKM. The V end lost 11 bases, the J end lost 2 bases, and 4 bases lay between the germline ends. The CDR3 length is 10 residues. The CDR3 region has the DNA TGTGCCTCAGGCAATCAGCCCCAGCATTTT. It encodes CASGNQPQHF.

The chain has TRBV19 and TRBJ2-1, with TRBD1 as a possible D gene (6 bases). CDR1 is LNHDA, CDR2 SQIVND, per germline (reference sequence). The CDR3 runs to 12 residues. Deletions cut 9 bases from V and 10 bases from J, with 16 bases between. This CDR3 reads CASRDRLGEQFF. CDR3 sequence (DNA): TGTGCCAGCCGAGACAGGTTAGGAGAGCAGTTCTTC. Complete variable domain (other parts from reference TRBV19 and TRBJ2-1): DGGITQSPKYLFRKEGQNVTLSCEQNLNHDAMYWYRQDPGQGLRLIYYSQIVNDFQKGDIAEGYSVSREKKESFPLTVTSAQKNPTAFYLCASRDRLGEQFFGPGTRLTVL.

V and J are TRBV27 and TRBJ1-1, with 10 bases that match TRBD1. This CDR3 region has 16 residues. Looked up from germline, CDR1 is MNHEY and CDR2 is SMNVEV (reference sequence). The junction had 11 bases not matched to a gene; V was cut back by 4 bases and J by 6 bases. The CDR3 bases are TGTGCCAGCAGTTCCGGGACAGGGGCGGAGAGGGCTGAAGCTTTCTTT. It codes for CASSSGTGAERAEAFF.

In regard to this clone: The sample contains more than one DNA sequence encoding this CDR3. This chain joins TRBV5-1 and TRBJ2-3; D is unresolved. CDR1 is SGHRS, CDR2 YFSETQ, per germline. The V and J ends lost 0 bases and 4 bases respectively, with 6 bases between them. The CDR3 runs 13 residues. The CDR3 DNA reads TGCGCCAGCAGCTTGGTACCCGCAGATACGCAGTATTTT. Its translation is CASSLVPADTQYF.

This clone appeared a single time. The genes are TRBV6-1 and TRBJ2-7; TRBD1 aligns across 9 bases. V was pared by 2 bases and J by 5 bases, with 7 bases of the junction left unmatched. This CDR3 has 15 amino acids. Germline values: CDR1 MNHNS, CDR2 SASEGT. CDR3 sequence (DNA): TGTGCCAGCAGTGAAAGGGGGGGACAGGGAAACGAGCAGTACTTC. Its protein product is CASSERGGQGNEQYF.